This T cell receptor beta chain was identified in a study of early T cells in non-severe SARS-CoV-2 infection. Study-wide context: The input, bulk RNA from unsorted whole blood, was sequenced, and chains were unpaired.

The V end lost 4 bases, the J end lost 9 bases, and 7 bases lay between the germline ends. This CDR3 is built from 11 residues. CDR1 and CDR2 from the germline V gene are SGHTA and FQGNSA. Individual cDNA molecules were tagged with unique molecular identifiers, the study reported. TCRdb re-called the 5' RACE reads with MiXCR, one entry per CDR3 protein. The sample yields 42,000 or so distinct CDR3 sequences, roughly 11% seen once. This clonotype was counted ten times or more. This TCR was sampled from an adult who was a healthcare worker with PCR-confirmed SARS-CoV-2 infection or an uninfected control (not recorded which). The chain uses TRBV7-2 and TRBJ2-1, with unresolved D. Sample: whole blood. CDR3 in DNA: TGTGCCAGCAGCTCCCTTGGTGAGCAGTTCTTC. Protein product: CASSSLGEQFF.